Listed below are T cell receptor beta chains from one sample, sequenced in a study. A single record per CDR3 protein comes from TCRdb applying MiXCR to the 5' RACE reads. This sample has 35,000 to 45,000 distinct CDR3 sequences; approximately 23% occur once, and the top ten carry around 4%. Sequenced: Tregs sorted from a lymph node. The source is a female donor with breast cancer. Each CDR3 is given with its conserved first and last residue. A D gene is named only where the DNA matches it firmly. Clone size, where shown, is once, few, many, or a class for clones that have expanded.

D gene,V gene,clone size,J gene,CDR3 DNA,CDR3 protein
TRBD2,TRBV10-2,.,TRBJ2-5,TGCACCAGCAGGGCGACTAGCGGGCAAGAGACCCAGTACTTC,CTSRATSGQETQYF
TRBD2,TRBV10-3,many,TRBJ2-3,TGTGCCATCAGTGTGAGCGGGGGGAGCACAGATACGCAGTATTTT,CAISVSGGSTDTQYF
.,TRBV4-1,.,TRBJ2-2,TGCGCCAGCAGCTTAAGGCGTTCGAACACCGGGGAGCTGTTTTTT,CASSLRRSNTGELFF
TRBD1,TRBV7-3,few,TRBJ2-5,TGTGCCAGCAGCGAAGACAGGGGATTCGAGACCCAGTACTTC,CASSEDRGFETQYF
TRBD2,TRBV9,many,TRBJ2-1,TGTGCCAGCAGCGTAGAGGGGGGACTAGCCTACAATGAGCAGTTCTTC,CASSVEGGLAYNEQFF
TRBD1,TRBV28,.,TRBJ1-1,TGTGCCAGCAGTCCTCTCAGGGGGCTAACTGAAGCTTTCTTT,CASSPLRGLTEAFF
.,TRBV7-9,few,TRBJ2-1,TGTGCCAGCAGCCCCGTTCCCTCCTACAATGAGCAGTTCTTC,CASSPVPSYNEQFF
TRBD1,TRBV6-5,many,TRBJ1-5,TGTGCCAGCAGTCAGGGGACAGGCGGACAGCAGCCCCAGCATTTT,CASSQGTGGQQPQHF
.,TRBV5-6,.,TRBJ2-7,TGTGCCAGCAGCACGACATACCCCTACGAGCAGTACTTC,CASSTTYPYEQYF
.,TRBV6-5,many,TRBJ2-5,TGTGCCAGCAAAGGGACGGAGACCCAGTACTTC,CASKGTETQYF
.,TRBV7-9,few,TRBJ1-4,TGTGCCAGCACCGCTGGGGCTGAAAAACTGTTTTTT,CASTAGAEKLFF
.,TRBV27,.,TRBJ2-1,TGTGCCAGCAGTAGGCCCCCGGGTCTGAACAATGAGCAGTTCTTC,CASSRPPGLNNEQFF
.,TRBV27,.,TRBJ2-3,TGTGCCAGCAGCTCAAAACTGGAAGATACGCAGTATTTT,CASSSKLEDTQYF
TRBD2,TRBV20-1,.,TRBJ2-5,TGCAGTGCGAATACTAGACTAGCGGGAGGGGAGACCCAGTACTTC,CSANTRLAGGETQYF
.,TRBV27,many,TRBJ1-3,TGTGCCAGCGGGGCCTCTGGAAACACCATATATTTT,CASGASGNTIYF
TRBD2,TRBV20-1,many,TRBJ2-7,TGCAGTGCTAGCCTACCCACTAGCGGGATAAACGAGCAGTACTTC,CSASLPTSGINEQYF